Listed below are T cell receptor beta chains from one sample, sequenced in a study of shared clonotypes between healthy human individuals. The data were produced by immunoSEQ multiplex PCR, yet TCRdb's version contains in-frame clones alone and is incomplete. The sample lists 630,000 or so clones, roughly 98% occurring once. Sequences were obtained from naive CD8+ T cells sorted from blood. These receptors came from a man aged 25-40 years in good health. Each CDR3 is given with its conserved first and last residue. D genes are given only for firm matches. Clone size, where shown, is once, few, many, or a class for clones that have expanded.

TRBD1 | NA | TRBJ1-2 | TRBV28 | TGTGCCAGCAGTTTCGGGGGACAGGTTCGGTTCGGGTATGGCTACACCTTC | CASSFGGQVRFGYGYTF
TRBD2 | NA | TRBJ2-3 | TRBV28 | TGTGCCAGCAGTTTGGGTTATGTGGAGCGGGAGGGCCTACACGGGGCAGATACGCAGTATTTT | CASSLGYVEREGLHGADTQYF
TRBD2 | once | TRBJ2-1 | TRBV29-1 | TGCAGCGTTGTCCCGAGTCTGGCGGGAGGGCCTTACAATGAGCAGTTCTTC | CSVVPSLAGGPYNEQFF
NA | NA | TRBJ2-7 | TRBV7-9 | TGTGCCAGCAGCGGAACGACAGGATCCTACGAGCAGTACTTC | CASSGTTGSYEQYF
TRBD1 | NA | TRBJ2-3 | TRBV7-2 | TGTGCCATCAGGACAGGGGCGGCAGATACGCAGTATTTT | CAIRTGAADTQYF
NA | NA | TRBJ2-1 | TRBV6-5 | TGTGCCAGCAGTTATATTGCCAACAATGAGCAGTTCTTC | CASSYIANNEQFF
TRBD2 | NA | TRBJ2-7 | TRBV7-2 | TGTGCCAGCAGCACTAGCGGGGAGGGCCTTCTGATCCAGCTCTACGAGCAGTACTTC | CASSTSGEGLLIQLYEQYF
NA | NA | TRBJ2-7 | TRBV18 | TGTGCCAGCTCACCGGGCAGAAACTACGAGCAGTACTTC | CASSPGRNYEQYF
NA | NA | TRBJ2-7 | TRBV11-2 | TGTGCCAGCAGCTTAGGGGTCCCTACCTACGAGCAGTACTTC | CASSLGVPTYEQYF
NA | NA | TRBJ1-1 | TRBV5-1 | TGCGCCAGCAGGATAGGCACTGAAGCTTTCTTT | CASRIGTEAFF
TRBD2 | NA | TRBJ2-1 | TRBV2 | TGTGCCAGCAGTGAGCTTAGCGGGGCGCCCTACAATGAGCAGTTCTTC | CASSELSGAPYNEQFF
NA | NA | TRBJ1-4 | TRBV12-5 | TGTGCTAGTGGGTCTTTTGGGACGGCTAATGAAAAACTGTTTTTT | CASGSFGTANEKLFF
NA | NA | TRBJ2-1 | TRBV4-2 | TGTGCCAGCAGCCCAATTACCCCGAACAATGAGCAGTTCTTC | CASSPITPNNEQFF
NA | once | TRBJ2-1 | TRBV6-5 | TGTGCCAGCAGTTACTCTCTGGAGAATGAGCAGTTCTTC | CASSYSLENEQFF
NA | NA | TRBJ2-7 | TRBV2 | TGTGCCAGCAGTGAACCGGCAGGTTCCTACGAGCAGTACTTC | CASSEPAGSYEQYF
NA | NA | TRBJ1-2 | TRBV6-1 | TGTGCCAGCAGTGAAGGGGGCTCTTTAGGGGGGAGCGGCTACACCTTC | CASSEGGSLGGSGYTF
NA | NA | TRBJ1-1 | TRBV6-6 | TGTGCCAGCAGTTACTCTGCTGAAGCTTTCTTT | CASSYSAEAFF
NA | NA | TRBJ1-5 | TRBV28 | TGTGCCAGCAGTCTAAGGGGGGGCGCGGGGCAGCCCCAGCATTTT | CASSLRGGAGQPQHF
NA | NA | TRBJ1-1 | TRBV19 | TGTGCCAGTAGGATCATGGCAGGGGATGGCACTGAAGCTTTCTTT | CASRIMAGDGTEAFF
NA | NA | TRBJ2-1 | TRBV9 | TGTGCCAGCAGCGTAGACAGCACACCCTACAATGAGCAGTTCTTC | CASSVDSTPYNEQFF
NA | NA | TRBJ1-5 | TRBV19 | TGTGCCAGTAGTATCGGGCTTTATAGCAATCAGCCCCAGCATTTT | CASSIGLYSNQPQHF
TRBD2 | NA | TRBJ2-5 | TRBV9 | TGTGCCAGCAGCGTAGGTCCTAGCGGGTGGGAGACCCAGTACTTC | CASSVGPSGWETQYF
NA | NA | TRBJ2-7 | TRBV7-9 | TGTGCCAGCAGCTTTGAATTAGCGGCCTACGAGCAGTACTTC | CASSFELAAYEQYF